The source of this T cell receptor beta chain is a study of identical twins. The study, taken as a whole, reports: Insertion counts were lower in abundant cord blood beta clonotypes, a trend that memory repertoires did not show. These conclusions were based on statistical analysis (cross-sectional, not following the same donors).

This CDR3 has 14 amino acids. Germline V CDR1 and CDR2: SQVTM, ANQGSEA. Trimming left V 7 bases short and J 8 bases short, with 21 bases between. MiXCR, applied by TCRdb to the 5' RACE reads, yields one record per CDR3 protein. The sample has about 700,000 distinct CDR3 sequences; around 6% are singletons. This clonotype was recorded at least ten times. Its antigen is currently unknown. This receptor was taken from a man aged 18 to 29 in good health. The chain combines TRBV29-1 with TRBJ1-3, with unresolved D. Sequenced material: naive T cells sorted from blood. In DNA, the CDR3 is TGCAGCGCTGTAGTAGGGCCCGTCGGAGACACCATATATTTT. Encoded protein: CSAVVGPVGDTIYF.